Sequencing of this T cell receptor (beta chain) was carried out in a study of OX40 agonist ivuxolimab in advanced cancers. Trimming cost V 0 bases and J 11 bases, with 8 bases left between them. CDR1 SGHKS and CDR2 YYEKEE come from the germline V gene (reference sequence). The CDR3 sequence is 11 residues long. The protocol was immunoSEQ multiplex PCR, while the TCRdb copy is restricted to in-frame clones and leaves out a portion. The sample gives about 28,000 clones, approximately 86% of which show up once; around 39% is in the top ten. Autoimmune disease history or systemic immunosuppression excluded patients.

The receptor was isolated from an adult with an advanced solid tumor such as melanoma, head and neck, liver or kidney cancer. The source was CD4+ or CD8+ T cells sorted from blood, collected in a trial of the OX40 agonist ivuxolimab. This chain uses TRBV5-5 with TRBJ1-1; D gene uncertain. The CDR3, as DNA: TGTGCCAGCAGCTTGGGTCCGGGGGCTTTCTTT. Amino acid sequence: CASSLGPGAFF.